The 4 T cell receptor beta chains below all came from one sample that was sequenced in a study of T cells in Graves' hyperthyroidism and ophthalmopathy. Researchers took RNA transcripts and amplified the TCR beta CDR3 regions from them. The TCR CDR3 was amplified in a first-round RT-PCR using the HTBI primer set. TCRdb called the multiplex PCR reads again in MiXCR, with one record for every CDR3 protein. The table records around 420,000 distinct CDR3 sequences, approximately 14% of them present only once. Source material: blood. The receptors come from a woman aged 18-29 years with Graves' hyperthyroidism.

This clonotype was counted many times. The chain recombines TRBV4-1 with TRBJ2-3; D gene ambiguous. The CDR3 has 14 residues. Per the germline V gene, CDR1 is MGHRA and CDR2 is YSYEKL. Trimming removed 1 base from V and 0 bases from J, with 5 bases in between. In nucleotides, the CDR3 is TGCGCCAGCAGCCAAGGCAGCAGCACAGATACGCAGTATTTT. This gives the protein CASSQGSSTDTQYF.

This clonotype has more than one count but fewer than ten. The chain has TRBV3-1 and TRBJ1-1; D not certain. The CDR3 has 14 residues. Germline V lookup: CDR1 LGHDT, CDR2 YNNKEL (reference sequence). The V gene lost 1 base and the J gene lost 5 bases, with 11 bases spanning the gap. The CDR3 nucleotides read TGTGCCAGCAGCCAAGGTTCGGGGTATACTGAAGCTTTCTTT. Its translation is CASSQGSGYTEAFF.

This clonotype occurred a few times. The gene calls are TRBV20-1 and TRBJ1-5; tentative D call: TRBD1 (6 bases). CDR3 length: 14 amino acids. Germline assignment: CDR1 DFQATT and CDR2 SNEGSKA (reference sequence). V gave up 1 base and J gave up 7 bases, with 14 bases separating them. The CDR3 is CSARVAGARQPQHF. DNA for the CDR3: TGCAGTGCTAGAGTGGCGGGGGCCCGGCAGCCCCAGCATTTT.

This clonotype was detected ten times or more. The chain links TRBV18 to TRBJ1-5; no clear D. The V end lost 2 bases, the J end lost 3 bases, and 11 bases lay between the germline ends. This CDR3 is built from 15 residues. Germline CDR1 is KGHSH and CDR2 is LQKENI. The CDR3 nucleotides read TGTGCCAGCTCACCAACGTCGGGAAACAATCAGCCCCAGCATTTT. It translates to CASSPTSGNNQPQHF. Together with reference TRBV18 and TRBJ1-5, the CDR3 gives the full variable domain: NAGVMQNPRHLVRRRGQEARLRCSPMKGHSHVYWYRQLPEEGLKFMVYLQKENIIDESGMPKERFSAEFPKEGPSILRIQQVVRGDSAAYFCASSPTSGNNQPQHFGDGTRLSIL.